This T cell receptor beta chain emerged from a study of blood T cells in healthy people across ages. V was pared by 2 bases and J by 11 bases, with 16 bases between. Looked up from germline, CDR1 is DFQATT and CDR2 is SNEGSKA (reference sequence). CDR3 length: 13 amino acids. Using a J-beta primer mix together with a sample-barcoded 5' primer, a second PCR was run for roughly 6 to 12 cycles. MiXCR was run by TCRdb on the 5' RACE reads, yielding one entry per CDR3 protein. The table includes approximately 960,000 distinct CDR3 sequences, approximately 32% detected once. As to this clonotype: Antigen specificity is unknown.

Study results and caveats: TCR beta diversity per million T cells fell roughly linearly with age.

These data were also filed under a second study, of T cells of mothers and their children.

This receptor was identified in a woman between 35 and 50 years old in good health. This chain uses TRBV20-1 with TRBJ2-1, with a weak D call TRBD2 (6 bases). Sequencing was performed on blood. DNA for the CDR3: TGCAGTGCTAGATCTATGGAGGGGACTCAGCAGTTCTTC. It codes for CSARSMEGTQQFF.